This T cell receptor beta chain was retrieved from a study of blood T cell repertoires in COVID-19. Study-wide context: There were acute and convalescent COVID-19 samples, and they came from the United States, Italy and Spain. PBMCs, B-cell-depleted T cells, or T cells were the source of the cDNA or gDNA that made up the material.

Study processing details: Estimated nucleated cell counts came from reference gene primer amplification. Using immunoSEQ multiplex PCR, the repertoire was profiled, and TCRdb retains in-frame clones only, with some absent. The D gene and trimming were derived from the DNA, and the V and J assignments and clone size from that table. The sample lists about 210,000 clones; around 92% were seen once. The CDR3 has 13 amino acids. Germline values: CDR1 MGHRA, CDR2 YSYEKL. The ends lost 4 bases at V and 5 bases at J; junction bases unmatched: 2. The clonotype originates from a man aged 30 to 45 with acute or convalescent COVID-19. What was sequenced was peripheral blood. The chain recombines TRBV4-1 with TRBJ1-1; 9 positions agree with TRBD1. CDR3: CASSRGQGTEAFF. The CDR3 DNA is TGCGCCAGCAGCCGGGGACAGGGTACTGAAGCTTTCTTT.